Given below is one TCR beta chain in context. This record comes from a study of blood T cell repertoires in COVID-19. The overall study: The analysed material was cDNA or gDNA that came from T cells, B-cell-depleted T cells, or PBMCs.

Assay: immunoSEQ multiplex PCR; the TCRdb copy retains only in-frame clones and omits some. Of about 5,900 clones in the sample, 90% were seen once. V lost 1 base, J lost 8 bases, and 12 bases lay in between. This CDR3 spans 15 amino acids. The germline V gene has CDR1 LGHDT and CDR2 YNNKEL (reference sequence). This TCR was recovered from a man in his 60s with acute or convalescent COVID-19. The specimen sequenced was peripheral blood. This chain uses TRBV3-1 (or the pseudogene TRBV3-2) with TRBJ1-6; possible D gene TRBD1, 5 bases. For the CDR3, the DNA is TGTGCCAGCAGCCAAGGAGCGTGGGGGGATTCACCCCTCCACTTT. Protein sequence: CASSQGAWGDSPLHF.